This T cell receptor beta chain was observed in a study of T cells after posttransplantation cyclophosphamide. Findings and limits, study-wide: Later blood repertoires were often dominated by clones from the donor CD8+ memory compartment.

Looked up from germline, CDR1 is SEHNR and CDR2 is FQNEAQ (reference sequence). The CDR3 length is 12 residues. V was cut by 5 bases and J by 16 bases, with 18 bases left in between. This clone appeared a few times. Its cognate antigen is unknown. Here immunoSEQ multiplex PCR was the method, and the copy in TCRdb shows in-frame clones only, minus some. The sample holds 12,000 or so clones; around 2% are singletons and the top ten take about 14%. Treatment was busulfan-fludarabine conditioning, a marrow graft, and cyclophosphamide on days +3 and +4. The chain couples TRBV7-9 to TRBJ2-4, with no clear D. The sequence was collected from a male patient in his thirties who received an allogeneic stem cell transplant from a related donor, was CMV-positive, and had no GVHD. A share of the T cells may be of graft donor origin. The source was PBMCs, collected after allogeneic stem cell transplant with posttransplant cyclophosphamide. CDR3 bases: TGTGCCAGCAGCGTCTCAGGATCGCCCCTTTACTTC. Its translation: CASSVSGSPLYF.